This TCR beta chain was obtained from a study of blood T cell repertoires in COVID-19. Study background: There were acute and convalescent COVID-19 samples, and they came from the United States, Italy and Spain. T cells, B-cell-depleted T cells, or PBMCs provided the cDNA or gDNA that served as material.

CDR3 length equals 14 residues. Trimming took off 1 base at V and 5 bases at J, with 10 bases between the two ends. The germline CDR1 and CDR2 sequences are SGHNT and YENEEA. The protocol was immunoSEQ multiplex PCR, while the TCRdb copy is restricted to in-frame clones and leaves out a portion. Of about 200,000 clones listed, around 80% are singletons. The sample taken for sequencing was peripheral blood. The V and J genes are TRBV11-3 and TRBJ2-3; D may be TRBD1 (6 bases). The sequence came from a human donor in a cohort sampled during active COVID-19. The CDR3 nucleotides read TGTGCCAGCAGCTTAGGACAGGTTGGAGATACGCAGTATTTT. It translates to CASSLGQVGDTQYF.